One and the same sample provided the 10 T cell receptor beta chains below, sequenced in a study of CD8 T cells in ankylosing spondylitis. Overall study findings and caveats: A motif in TCR beta, a set of roughly 8 highly homologous variants, appeared characteristic of ankylosing spondylitis blood.

From the 5' RACE reads, TCRdb called clonotypes with MiXCR, one entry per CDR3 protein. Counted here are more than 300,000 distinct CDR3 sequences, 6.5% to 10% occurring once; the ten biggest clones make up about 14%. No cognate antigen is known for these TCRs. Sequencing was done on a sample of blood, either unsorted or a sorted T cell fraction (not recorded which). These receptors originate from a male donor with ankylosing spondylitis.

This clonotype has only a few counts. The CDR3 region is CASREDTPNEQFF. CDR3 DNA: TGTGCCAGCAGGGAGGACACCCCCAATGAGCAGTTCTTC. V and J are TRBV2 and TRBJ2-1; D is possibly TRBD1 or TRBD2 (5 bases each). Germline assignment: CDR1 SNHLY and CDR2 FYNNEI. The CDR3 length is 13 residues. Trimming removed 6 bases from V and 6 bases from J, with 12 bases in between. Filled out from reference TRBV2 and TRBJ2-1, the complete variable domain reads EPEVTQTPSHQVTQMGQEVILRCVPISNHLYFYWYRQILGQKVEFLVSFYNNEISEKSEIFDDQFSVERPDGSNFTLKIRSTKLEDSAMYFCASREDTPNEQFFGPGTRLTVL.

The chain links TRBV19 to TRBJ2-1; 7 nucleotides match TRBD1. The CDR3 contains 15 residues. The trim removed 5 bases at V and 0 bases at J, leaving 4 bases unmatched. In germline, CDR1 is LNHDA, CDR2 SQIVND (reference sequence). CDR3 in amino acids: CASSSTGNSYNEQFF. The CDR3 DNA follows: TGTGCCAGTAGTTCGACAGGGAACTCCTACAATGAGCAGTTCTTC.

V usage is TRBV4-1 and J usage is TRBJ1-2; TRBD1 might be the D (5 bases). CDR1 and CDR2 from the germline V gene are MGHRA and YSYEKL. Trimming pared 0 bases from V and 1 base from J, leaving 12 bases between. This CDR3 is built from 16 residues. This CDR3 is CASSQEGPTVNYGYTF. The CDR3 DNA sequence: TGCGCCAGCAGCCAAGAGGGGCCGACAGTTAACTATGGCTACACCTTC.

The V gene is TRBV3-1, the J gene TRBJ2-2; 10 nucleotides agree with TRBD1. After removal of 6 bases from V and 3 bases from J, the junction contained 4 bases not matched to a gene. The CDR3 is 15 amino acids. Per the germline V gene, CDR1 is LGHDT and CDR2 is YNNKEL (reference sequence). Written as DNA, the CDR3 is TGTGCCAGCAGACCGGGACAGGGGTACACCGGGGAGCTGTTTTTT. Residues: CASRPGQGYTGELFF.

The V and J genes are TRBV5-1 and TRBJ2-1; no reliable D call. V lost 4 bases and J lost 11, with 13 bases in between. This CDR3 has 12 amino acids. Germline CDR1 is SGHRS and CDR2 is YFSETQ. In DNA, the CDR3 is TGCGCCAGCAGCATACAAAGCCCTAAGCAGTTCTTC. Protein sequence: CASSIQSPKQFF.

This clonotype was picked up many times. The CDR3, as DNA: TGTGCCACCAGTGAGGGCAGGAGCTCTGGGGCCAACGTCCTGACTTTC. Amino acid sequence: CATSEGRSSGANVLTF. V usage is TRBV24-1 and J usage is TRBJ2-6; no clear D. This CDR3 is 16 amino acids long. In germline, CDR1 is KGHDR, CDR2 SFDVKD. V gave up 4 bases and J gave up 0 bases, with 9 bases separating them.

The chain employs TRBV20-1 and TRBJ1-4, with D perhaps matching TRBD1 (6 bases). Deletions cut 2 bases from V and 6 bases from J, with 13 bases between. The CDR3 is made up of 14 amino acids. The germline V gene encodes CDR1 DFQATT and CDR2 SNEGSKA (reference sequence). The CDR3 spells CSARKGHSDEKLFF. In nucleotides, the CDR3 is TGCAGTGCTAGAAAGGGACATTCGGATGAAAAACTGTTTTTT.

This clonotype was seen ten or more times. The CDR3 DNA reads TGTGCCAGCCAGGGTCTAAACACCGGGGAGCTGTTTTTT. Amino acid sequence: CASQGLNTGELFF. The V and J genes are TRBV7-8 and TRBJ2-2, with D possibly TRBD1 on 5 matching bases. Trimming removed 8 bases from V and 2 bases from J, with 9 bases in between. The germline CDR1 and CDR2 sequences are SGHVS and FQNEAQ. The CDR3 totals 13 residues. Looking up the rest from reference TRBV7-8 and TRBJ2-2 gives the full variable domain: GAGVSQSPRYKVAKRGQDVALRCDPISGHVSLFWYQQALGQGPEFLTYFQNEAQLDKSGLPSDRFFAERPEGSVSTLKIQRTQQEDSAVYLCASQGLNTGELFFGEGSRLTVL.

The CDR3 nucleotides read TGTGCCAGCAGCCAAGATGCAGGGCCTACTAACTATGGCTACACCTTC. This encodes CASSQDAGPTNYGYTF. The chain uses TRBV3-1 and TRBJ1-2; possibly TRBD1 for D (5 bases). Germline assignment: CDR1 LGHDT and CDR2 YNNKEL (reference sequence). V lost 0 bases and J 0 bases, leaving 11 bases between the germline ends. The CDR3 length is 16 residues. The full variable domain, its missing parts supplied by reference TRBV3-1 and TRBJ1-2, is DTAVSQTPKYLVTQMGNDKSIKCEQNLGHDTMYWYKQDSKKFLKIMFSYNNKELIINETVPNRFSPKSPDKAHLNLHINSLELGDSAVYFCASSQDAGPTNYGYTFGSGTRLTVV.

This clonotype was detected only a few times. This rearrangement joins TRBV4-1 to TRBJ2-3, with 10 bases fitting TRBD2. Germline V gene sequence: CDR1 MGHRA, CDR2 YSYEKL. This CDR3 region has 18 residues. J lost 3 bases, V lost 1 base, and 10 bases had no gene match. The chain's CDR3 is CASSQVSLAGASTDTQYF. As DNA, the CDR3 is TGCGCCAGCAGCCAAGTTTCTCTAGCGGGAGCCAGTACAGATACGCAGTATTTT.